Sequencing of this TCR beta chain was carried out in a study of immune evolution from preneoplasia to lung adenocarcinoma (dated by TCRdb to the early 2020s). Regarding the study in general: Immune contexture across lung adenocarcinoma precursors and invasive adenocarcinoma was profiled using immune gene expression, TCR sequencing and multiplex immunofluorescence. Resected precursor lesions (AAH, AIS, MIA) and invasive adenocarcinomas were compared against paired morphologically normal lung tissue. In total, the cohort included 50 to 65 patients with pulmonary nodules, all of whom underwent surgical resection. A total of 40 to 60 patients contributed TCR sequencing data. The immune data were integrated with whole exome sequencing and methylation data from the same cohort of nodules. It was reported in the study that approximately 99 samples were used for TCR sequencing. POLYSOLVER was used to infer Class I HLA alleles from exome data, while LOHHLA was used to detect allele-specific HLA loss. The sample size was set by how many specimens were available, not by a prior power calculation. Results the study describes overall, beyond this receptor: The findings rested on association rather than direct causation, and larger cohorts with long-term follow-up and longitudinal biopsies were considered necessary. The highest top T cell clone frequencies were observed in normal lung, and a progressive decrease in top T cell clone frequencies appeared to occur from AAH through AIS, MIA and invasive adenocarcinoma. Clonality was highest in normal lung, while later-stage lesions appeared to show lower clonality but higher T cell density and diversity. Because every patient came from Japan and China, how well the results apply to Western populations was uncertain.

Resection was performed on patients in Japan or China between about 2013 and 2017. Two lung cancer pathologists independently reviewed H&E slides to confirm the histologic diagnosis of every case. DNA was isolated from FFPE tissue using the AllPrep DNA/RNA FFPE Kit. A remark on this clone: Its antigen target is currently unknown. Base qualities were left out, and no much larger clone turns up one base away.

The immunoSEQ hsTCRbeta Kit was used to sequence TCR beta CDR3 regions from DNA. As for the authors' bioinformatics: TCR sequencing data were analysed with the ImmunoSEQ Analyzer. T cell clonality was defined as 1 minus Pielou's evenness computed on productive rearrangements. T cell diversity was measured with the inverse Simpson index on productive templates. T cell density was expressed as TCR beta template counts normalized to usable DNA, with usable DNA estimated by amplifying and sequencing housekeeping genes. TCR metrics were compared across histologic stages using two-sided Kruskal-Wallis tests. In TCRdb, the immuneACCESS table is reduced to in-frame sequences with V and J assigned. These tables do not hold every clone; where another copy was compared, an unresolved V gene accounts for under half, and the others remain unexplained. That table gives V, J and clone size, and the DNA gave D and trimming. The sample records several thousand clones, around 73% of which are singletons. The ten largest clones represent roughly 6.1% of the sample.

V was cut back by 1 base and J by 1 base, leaving a gap of 4 bases between them. Taken from cysteine to phenylalanine, the CDR3 has 13 residues. Only the CDR3 portion is preserved as DNA: 39 bases, with reading frame beginning at the first base. Sequences SGHTA (CDR1) and FQGNSA (CDR2) are obtained from the germline V gene. The sequencing input was FFPE adjacent normal lung tissue. The V and J genes are TRBV7-2 and TRBJ1-1; the D gene cannot be named for sure. The source is a person between 60 and 80 years old with lung adenocarcinoma. The bases read TGTGCCAGCAGCTTAGTGAGGAACACTGAAGCTTTCTTT. This encodes CASSLVRNTEAFF.